This T cell receptor (beta chain) was recorded in a study of CD8 T cells in ankylosing spondylitis. Germline V lookup: CDR1 KGHDR, CDR2 SFDVKD. V shed 2 bases and J 0 bases; nucleotides not matched to a gene: 3. The CDR3 contains 16 residues. Worth noting for this clonotype: The antigen is not known.

Broader study findings: Reactive arthritis synovial fluid and blood previously showed some of these motif variants. Significant enrichment of disease-linked clones was reportedly seen in matched ankylosing spondylitis synovial fluid. What appeared characteristic of ankylosing spondylitis blood was a TCR beta motif of about eight highly homologous variants.

Generation of TCR beta libraries employed quantitative 5'-RACE incorporating molecular barcodes. TCRdb processed the 5' RACE reads anew with MiXCR; each CDR3 protein has one entry. The sample lists 250,000 to 300,000 distinct CDR3 sequences, about a sixth occurring once. The sample consisted of blood, either unsorted or a sorted T cell fraction (not recorded which). This chain connects TRBV24-1 to TRBJ2-7, with 10 bases matching TRBD2. The source is a male donor with ankylosing spondylitis or in good health (not recorded which). This chain's CDR3 is CATSDYSGRNSYEQYF. The CDR3 region has the DNA TGTGCCACCAGTGATTATAGCGGGAGGAACTCCTACGAGCAGTACTTC.